This TCR beta chain was observed in a study of identifying expanded T cells in peripheral blood. This clone appeared once. Its specificity is unknown. Findings of the study overall: About 1.2 clones differed between technical replicates, versus around 16 and 19 over time. Approximately two-week clone count variance significantly increased as total template count grew.

V gave up 4 bases and J gave up 2 bases; unmatched junction bases: 2. The CDR3 totals 14 residues. The germline gives CDR1 SGHVS, CDR2 FQNEAQ. The assay was immunoSEQ multiplex PCR, and TCRdb's table has in-frame clones only and misses some. This sample carries tens of thousands of clones, about 91% of them seen once, and the ten largest clones take around 2.7%. Collection occurred without any documented infections or immune events in donors. Input material: blood. V gene TRBV7-8 combines with J gene TRBJ2-7; 10 bases map to TRBD1. The TCR sequence derives from a person aged 18 to 75 in good health. DNA for the CDR3: TGTGCCAGCAGCTGGGACAGGGGCCCCTACGAGCAGTACTTC. As protein: CASSWDRGPYEQYF.